What follows are 13 T cell receptor beta chains derived from one specimen sequenced in a study of prognosis after radiotherapy for stage I lung cancer. Amplicons of TCR beta CDR3 were generated from genomic DNA by two-round multiplex PCR. Amplification during the initial PCR round employed primers specific to each TRBV and TRBJ gene. TCRdb processed the multiplex PCR reads anew with MiXCR; each CDR3 protein has one entry. The sample yields 20,000 or so distinct CDR3 sequences, roughly 26% seen once. The sequenced sample was PBMCs, obtained before or after stereotactic body radiation therapy (not recorded which). These receptors were obtained from a donor aged 50 or older with non-small cell lung cancer.

At least ten counts were recorded for this clonotype. This rearrangement joins TRBV12-3 or TRBV12-4 to TRBJ2-2, with a tentative D call TRBD2 (5 bases). The CDR3 totals 14 residues. V was trimmed by 6 bases and J by 4 bases, leaving 12 bases between them. The CDR3 DNA reads TGTGCCAGCAGCCATGAAGAGGGCACCGGGGAGCTGTTTTTT. Translated, it gives CASSHEEGTGELFF.

This clonotype was detected ten times or more. The chain carries TRBV18 and TRBJ1-2; 9 bases align to TRBD1. Looked up from germline, CDR1 is KGHSH and CDR2 is LQKENI. The CDR3 totals 15 residues. Trimming at V came to 3 bases and at J to 8 bases, leaving 10 bases not matched to a gene. As DNA, the CDR3 is TGTGCCAGCTCACCTCACCCACAGGGGGCGGACGGCTACACCTTC. This gives the protein CASSPHPQGADGYTF.

This clonotype came up many times. The V gene is TRBV7-9, the J gene TRBJ2-2; no clear D gene. The CDR3 runs to 12 residues. Trimming took 3 bases from V and 6 from J, leaving 5 bases between them. Germline V gene data show CDR1 as SEHNR and CDR2 as FQNEAQ (reference sequence). CDR3 sequence: CASSFGSGELFF. The CDR3 DNA follows: TGTGCCAGCAGCTTCGGGTCCGGGGAGCTGTTTTTT. Using reference TRBV7-9 and TRBJ2-2 for the parts outside the CDR3, the full variable domain is DTGVSQNPRHKITKRGQNVTFRCDPISEHNRLYWYRQTLGQGPEFLTYFQNEAQLEKSRLLSDRFSAERPKGSFSTLEIQRTEQGDSAMYLCASSFGSGELFFGEGSRLTVL.

Ten or more counts support this clonotype. The chain is built from TRBV11-3 and TRBJ2-5; possibly TRBD2 for D (5 bases). The CDR3 runs 15 residues. Trimming cost V 5 bases and J 4 bases, with 17 bases left between them. The germline gives CDR1 SGHNT, CDR2 YENEEA. CDR3 sequence: CASSQDGSRGETQYF. The CDR3 coding sequence is TGTGCCAGCAGCCAAGATGGATCTCGGGGAGAGACCCAGTACTTC.

This clonotype occurred many times. In DNA form, the CDR3 reads TGTGCCAGCAGTGATTTAGCGGGAGTGGGTGGCTACGAGCAGTACTTC. Protein product: CASSDLAGVGGYEQYF. V and J are TRBV2 and TRBJ2-7; 9 bases map to TRBD2. The CDR3 consists of 16 residues. The trim removed 3 bases at V and 3 bases at J, leaving 9 bases unmatched. The V gene's germline CDR1 is SNHLY and CDR2 FYNNEI.

Details on this clonotype: A much larger clone lies one base from this, so it may be a read error. The CDR3 does not end in the conserved phenylalanine or tryptophan, so this is likely a read error. The chain carries TRBV5-4 and TRBJ2-5; 7 positions agree with TRBD2. The junction had 6 bases not matched to a gene; V was cut back by 5 bases and J by 5 bases. Germline V gives CDR1 SGHNT, CDR2 YYREEE (reference sequence). CDR3 length equals 13 residues. CDR3 bases: TGTGCCAGCAGGGCGGGGGACGGGGAGACCCAGTACATC. Amino acid sequence: CASRAGDGETQYI.

This clonotype was seen many times. The V call is TRBV4-1, the J call TRBJ2-1; 8 bases fit TRBD1. Trimming at V came to 4 bases and at J to 2 bases, leaving 7 bases not matched to a gene. This CDR3 spans 16 amino acids. The germline V gene has CDR1 MGHRA and CDR2 YSYEKL. CDR3 nucleotide sequence: TGCGCCAGCAGCCGAGTAGCGACAGGGGCCTACAATGAGCAGTTCTTC. Protein product: CASSRVATGAYNEQFF.

Judged by abundance, this clonotype is medium-sized. V is TRBV20-1 and J is TRBJ2-1; 14 positions agree with TRBD2. CDR1 and CDR2 from the germline V gene are DFQATT and SNEGSKA (reference sequence). The CDR3 is 18 amino acids. V was clipped by 0 bases and J by 3 bases; unmatched bases: 7. CDR3 sequence reads: CSARDSGLAGVFYNEQFF. The CDR3 coding sequence is TGCAGTGCTAGAGATTCGGGACTAGCGGGAGTTTTCTACAATGAGCAGTTCTTC.

This clonotype is deemed medium-sized. The chain couples TRBV6-5 to TRBJ2-6; perhaps TRBD1 as D (5 bases). Germline V gives CDR1 MNHEY, CDR2 SVGAGI. CDR3 length: 18 amino acids. V dropped 0 bases and J dropped 2 bases, with 14 bases sitting between them. The CDR3 coding sequence is TGTGCCAGCAGTTACTCGTCGGCAGGGTACACTGGGGCCAACGTCCTGACTTTC. This translates into CASSYSSAGYTGANVLTF.

The table lists this clonotype with many counts. The J gene is TRBJ1-1, the V gene TRBV19; TRBD1 matches at 7 bases. In germline, CDR1 is LNHDA, CDR2 SQIVND (reference sequence). The CDR3 is 14 amino acids. Losses at the gene ends were 6 bases for V and 1 base for J; bases not matched to a gene: 5. The CDR3, as DNA: TGTGCCAGTAGAACGCGGACAGGGAACACTGAAGCTTTCTTT. It yields the protein CASRTRTGNTEAFF.

This clonotype was seen at least ten times. This chain uses TRBV11-2 with TRBJ1-1, with 8 bases aligning to TRBD1. After removal of 6 bases from V and 1 base from J, the junction contained 4 bases not matched to a gene. CDR1 and CDR2 (germline): SGHAT, FQNNGV. This CDR3 has 14 amino acids. Here the CDR3 DNA reads TGTGCCAGCAGGTGGGACAGGAGGAACACTGAAGCTTTCTTT. Protein sequence: CASRWDRRNTEAFF.

This chain links TRBV27 with TRBJ2-1, with D hard to call. The V end lost 6 bases, the J end lost 8 bases, and 20 bases lay between the germline ends. In germline, CDR1 is MNHEY, CDR2 SMNVEV (reference sequence). CDR3 length: 15 amino acids. CDR3 residues: CASSLQIESVDEQFF. The CDR3 DNA reads TGTGCCAGCAGCTTACAAATCGAAAGTGTCGATGAGCAGTTCTTC.

For this clonotype: The likely explanation is a read error, given a far larger clone one base away. The J gene is TRBJ2-2, the V gene TRBV6-4, with TRBD2 as a possible D gene (7 bases). The CDR3 contains 16 residues. Germline loops: CDR1 MRHNA, CDR2 SNTAGT. The CDR3 here is CAISGLPGEGTGELFF. Written as DNA, the CDR3 is TGTGCCATCAGTGGTCTACCAGGGGAGGGCACCGGGGAGCTGTTTTTT.